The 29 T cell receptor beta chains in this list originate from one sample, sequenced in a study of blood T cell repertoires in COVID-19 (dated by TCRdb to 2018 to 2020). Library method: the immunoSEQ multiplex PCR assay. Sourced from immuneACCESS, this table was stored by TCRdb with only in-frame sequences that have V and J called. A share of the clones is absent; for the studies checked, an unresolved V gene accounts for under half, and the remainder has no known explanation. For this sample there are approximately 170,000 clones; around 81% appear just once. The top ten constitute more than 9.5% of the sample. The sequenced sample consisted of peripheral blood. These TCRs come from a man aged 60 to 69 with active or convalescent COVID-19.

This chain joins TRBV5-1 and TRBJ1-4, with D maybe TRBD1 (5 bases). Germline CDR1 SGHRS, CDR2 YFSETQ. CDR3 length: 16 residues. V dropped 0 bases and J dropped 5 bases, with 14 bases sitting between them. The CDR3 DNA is TGCGCCAGCAGCTTGGCCCTAAGGACAAGGAATGAAAAACTGTTTTTT. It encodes CASSLALRTRNEKLFF.

CDR3 sequence (DNA): TGTGCCAGCAGCTTGGGGGCTGCAACTAATGAAAAACTGTTTTTT. Translation: CASSLGAATNEKLFF. V and J are TRBV7-8 and TRBJ1-4; D perhaps matches TRBD1 (6 bases). This CDR3 has 15 amino acids. V shed 3 bases and J shed 0 bases, with 8 bases lying between them. Per germline, CDR1 SGHVS and CDR2 FQNEAQ.

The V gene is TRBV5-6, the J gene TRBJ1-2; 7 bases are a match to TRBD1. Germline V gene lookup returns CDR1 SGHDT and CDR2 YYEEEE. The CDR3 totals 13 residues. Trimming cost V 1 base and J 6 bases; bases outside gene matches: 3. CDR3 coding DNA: TGTGCCAGCAGCTTGAGGGGGCCCGATGGCTACACCTTC. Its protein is CASSLRGPDGYTF.

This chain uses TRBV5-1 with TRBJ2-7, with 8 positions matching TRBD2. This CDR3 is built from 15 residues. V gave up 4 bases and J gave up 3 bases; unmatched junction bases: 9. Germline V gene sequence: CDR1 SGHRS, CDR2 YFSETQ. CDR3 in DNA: TGCGCCAGCAGCAACCCGGGACTAGGCGACTACGAGCAGTACTTC. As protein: CASSNPGLGDYEQYF.

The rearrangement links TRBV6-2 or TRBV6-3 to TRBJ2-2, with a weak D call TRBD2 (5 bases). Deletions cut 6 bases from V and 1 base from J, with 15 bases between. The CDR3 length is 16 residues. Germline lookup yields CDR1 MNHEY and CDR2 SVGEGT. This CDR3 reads CASSYGPRGNTGELFF. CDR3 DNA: TGTGCCAGCAGCTATGGACCTCGGGGGAACACCGGGGAGCTGTTTTTT.

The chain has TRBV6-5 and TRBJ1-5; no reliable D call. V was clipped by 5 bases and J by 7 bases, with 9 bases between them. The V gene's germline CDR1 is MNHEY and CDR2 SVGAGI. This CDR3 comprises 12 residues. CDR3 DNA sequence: TGTGCCAGCAGTCGGACGGGGCAGCCCCAGCATTTT. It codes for CASSRTGQPQHF.

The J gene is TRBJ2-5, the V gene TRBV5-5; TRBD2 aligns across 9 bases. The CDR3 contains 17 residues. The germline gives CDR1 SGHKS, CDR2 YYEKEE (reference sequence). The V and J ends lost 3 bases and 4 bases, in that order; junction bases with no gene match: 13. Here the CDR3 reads CASSWDTGREGLETQYF. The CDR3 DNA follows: TGTGCCAGCAGCTGGGACACGGGGCGGGAGGGTTTAGAGACCCAGTACTTC.

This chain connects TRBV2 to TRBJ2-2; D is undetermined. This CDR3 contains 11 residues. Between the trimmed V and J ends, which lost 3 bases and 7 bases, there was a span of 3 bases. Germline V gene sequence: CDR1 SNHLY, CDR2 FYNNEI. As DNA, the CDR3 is TGTGCCAGCAGTGATATCGGGGAGCTGTTTTTT. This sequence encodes CASSDIGELFF.

CDR3 nucleotides: TGTGCCAGCAGTTTCCGAGGATCCGAAGCTTTCTTT. It yields the protein CASSFRGSEAFF. The V call is TRBV6-5, the J call TRBJ1-1, with D hard to call. The length of the CDR3 is 12 residues. The V gene's germline CDR1 is MNHEY and CDR2 SVGAGI. Deletions cut 4 bases from V and 8 bases from J, with 11 bases between.

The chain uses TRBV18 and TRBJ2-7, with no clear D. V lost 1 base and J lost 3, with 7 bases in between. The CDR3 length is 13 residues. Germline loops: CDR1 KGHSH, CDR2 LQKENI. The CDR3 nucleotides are TGTGCCAGCTCACCACGCCGAGACTACGAGCAGTACTTC. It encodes CASSPRRDYEQYF.

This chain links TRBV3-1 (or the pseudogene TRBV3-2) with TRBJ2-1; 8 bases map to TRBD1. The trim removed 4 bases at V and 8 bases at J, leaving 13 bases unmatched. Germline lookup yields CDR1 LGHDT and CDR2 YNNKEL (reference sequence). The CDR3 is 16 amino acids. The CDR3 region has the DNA TGTGCCAGCAGCCCTCAGACGGCAGGGGGCTGGTATGAGCAGTTCTTC. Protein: CASSPQTAGGWYEQFF.

CDR3 region: CATSRTAGGISNQPQHF. The CDR3 region has the DNA TGTGCCACCAGCAGAACGGCAGGGGGGATAAGCAATCAGCCCCAGCATTTT. The genes are TRBV15 and TRBJ1-5, with 7 bases identical to TRBD1. J was trimmed by 1 base and V by 2 bases; bases with no gene match: 8. The CDR3 has 17 amino acids. Germline V gene data show CDR1 as LNHNV and CDR2 as YYDKDF (reference sequence).

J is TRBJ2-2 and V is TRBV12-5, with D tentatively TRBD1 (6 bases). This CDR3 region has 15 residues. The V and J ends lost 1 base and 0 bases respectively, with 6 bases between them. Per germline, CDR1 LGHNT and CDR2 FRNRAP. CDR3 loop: CASGLGQANTGELFF. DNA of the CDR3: TGTGCTAGTGGTTTGGGACAGGCGAACACCGGGGAGCTGTTTTTT.

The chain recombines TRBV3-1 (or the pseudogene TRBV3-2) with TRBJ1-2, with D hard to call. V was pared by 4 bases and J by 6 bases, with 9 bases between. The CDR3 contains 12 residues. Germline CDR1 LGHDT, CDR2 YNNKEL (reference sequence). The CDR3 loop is CASSRAMDGYTF. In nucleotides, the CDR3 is TGTGCCAGCAGCCGAGCTATGGATGGCTACACCTTC.

The CDR3 spells CSVEANPGSTDTQYF. The CDR3 coding sequence is TGCAGCGTTGAAGCCAACCCAGGGTCCACAGATACGCAGTATTTT. The chain links TRBV29-1 to TRBJ2-3; D might be TRBD1 (5 bases). The V end was cut by 1 base, the J end by 2 bases, with 13 bases between. The CDR3 totals 15 residues. Germline lookup yields CDR1 SQVTM and CDR2 ANQGSEA.

CDR3 loop: CATSSELGRRGINEQFF. CDR3 sequence (DNA): TGTGCCACCAGTAGTGAACTAGGGCGCCGGGGGATCAATGAGCAGTTCTTC. The rearrangement links TRBV24-1 to TRBJ2-1, with D possibly matching TRBD2 (6 bases). Germline V gene sequence: CDR1 KGHDR, CDR2 SFDVKD. Between the trimmed V and J ends, which lost 6 bases and 6 bases, there was a span of 23 bases. This CDR3 has 17 amino acids.

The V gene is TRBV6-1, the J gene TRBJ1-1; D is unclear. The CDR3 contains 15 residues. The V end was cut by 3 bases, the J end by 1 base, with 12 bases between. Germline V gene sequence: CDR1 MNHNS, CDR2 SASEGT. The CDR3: CASSDLRGANTEAFF. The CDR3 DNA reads TGTGCCAGCAGTGATCTGCGGGGAGCGAACACTGAAGCTTTCTTT.

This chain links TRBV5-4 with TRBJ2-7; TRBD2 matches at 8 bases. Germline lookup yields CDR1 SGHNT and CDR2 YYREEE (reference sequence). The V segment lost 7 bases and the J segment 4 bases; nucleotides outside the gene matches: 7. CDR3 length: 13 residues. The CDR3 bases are TGTGCCAGCCACCTACGGGGGGGTTACGAGCAGTACTTC. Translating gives CASHLRGGYEQYF. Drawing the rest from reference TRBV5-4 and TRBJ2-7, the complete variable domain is ETGVTQSPTHLIKTRGQQVTLRCSSQSGHNTVSWYQQALGQGPQFIFQYYREEENGRGNFPPRFSGLQFPNYSSELNVNALELDDSALYLCASHLRGGYEQYFGPGTRLTVT.

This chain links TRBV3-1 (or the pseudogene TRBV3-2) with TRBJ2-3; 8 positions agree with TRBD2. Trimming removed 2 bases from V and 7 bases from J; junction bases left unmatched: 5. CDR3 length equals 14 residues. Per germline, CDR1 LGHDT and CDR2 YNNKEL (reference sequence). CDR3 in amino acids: CASSQSGTSYTQYF. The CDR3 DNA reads TGTGCCAGCAGCCAATCCGGGACTAGTTATACGCAGTATTTT.

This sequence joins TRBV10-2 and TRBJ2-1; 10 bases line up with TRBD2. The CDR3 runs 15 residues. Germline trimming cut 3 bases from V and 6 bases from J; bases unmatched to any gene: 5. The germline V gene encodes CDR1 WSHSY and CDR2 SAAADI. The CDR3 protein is CASSDTSGRGNEQFF. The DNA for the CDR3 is TGCGCCAGCAGTGATACAAGCGGGAGGGGCAATGAGCAGTTCTTC.

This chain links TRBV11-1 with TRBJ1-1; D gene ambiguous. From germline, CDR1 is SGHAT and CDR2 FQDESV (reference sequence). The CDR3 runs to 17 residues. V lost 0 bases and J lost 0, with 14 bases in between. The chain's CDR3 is CASSLARSPVMNTEAFF. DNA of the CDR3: TGTGCCAGCAGCTTAGCCCGGTCTCCCGTCATGAACACTGAAGCTTTCTTT.

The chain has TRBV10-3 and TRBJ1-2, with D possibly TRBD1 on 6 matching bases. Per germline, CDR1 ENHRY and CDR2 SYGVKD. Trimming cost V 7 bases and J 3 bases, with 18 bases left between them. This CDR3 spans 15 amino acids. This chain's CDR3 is CAITPGVSIDYGYTF. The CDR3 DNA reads TGTGCCATCACCCCAGGGGTGTCTATCGACTATGGCTACACCTTC.

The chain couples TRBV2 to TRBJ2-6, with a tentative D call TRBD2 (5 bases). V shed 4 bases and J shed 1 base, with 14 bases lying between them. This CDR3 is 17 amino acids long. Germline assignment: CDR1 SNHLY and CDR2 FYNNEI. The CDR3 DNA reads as TGTGCCAGCAGTGGAGAGGGCCCATTATCTGGGGCCAACGTCCTGACTTTC. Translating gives CASSGEGPLSGANVLTF.

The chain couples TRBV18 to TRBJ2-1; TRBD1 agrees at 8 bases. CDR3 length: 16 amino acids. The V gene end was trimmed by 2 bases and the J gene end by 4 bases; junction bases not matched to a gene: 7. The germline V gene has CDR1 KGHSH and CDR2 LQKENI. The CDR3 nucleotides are TGTGCCAGCTCACCATATCAGGGGGCGAGATACAATGAGCAGTTCTTC. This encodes CASSPYQGARYNEQFF.

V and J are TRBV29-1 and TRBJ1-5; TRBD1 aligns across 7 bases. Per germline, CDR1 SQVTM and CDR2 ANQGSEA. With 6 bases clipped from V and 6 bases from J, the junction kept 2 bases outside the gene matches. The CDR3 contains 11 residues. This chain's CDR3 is CSVGTAQPQHF. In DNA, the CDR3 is TGCAGCGTCGGGACAGCTCAGCCCCAGCATTTT.

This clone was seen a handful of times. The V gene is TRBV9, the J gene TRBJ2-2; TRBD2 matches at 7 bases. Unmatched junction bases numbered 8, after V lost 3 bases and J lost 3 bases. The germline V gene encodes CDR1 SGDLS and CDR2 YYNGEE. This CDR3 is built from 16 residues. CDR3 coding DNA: TGTGCCAGCAGCGGAATAGCGGGCCTCTACACCGGGGAGCTGTTTTTT. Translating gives CASSGIAGLYTGELFF.

The CDR3 protein is CASSDGQAWETQYF. DNA for the CDR3: TGTGCCAGCAGTGATGGACAAGCCTGGGAGACCCAGTACTTC. The chain carries TRBV2 and TRBJ2-5; D possibly corresponds to TRBD1 (5 bases). Trimming removed 3 bases at V and 5 bases at J, with 13 bases between. Germline lookup yields CDR1 SNHLY and CDR2 FYNNEI. This CDR3 has 14 residues.

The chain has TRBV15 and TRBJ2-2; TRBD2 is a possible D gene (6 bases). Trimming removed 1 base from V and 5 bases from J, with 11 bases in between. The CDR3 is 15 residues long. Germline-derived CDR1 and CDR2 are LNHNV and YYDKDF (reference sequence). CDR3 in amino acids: CATSRAGEGTGELFF. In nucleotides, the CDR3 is TGTGCCACCAGCAGAGCGGGAGAGGGTACCGGGGAGCTGTTTTTT.

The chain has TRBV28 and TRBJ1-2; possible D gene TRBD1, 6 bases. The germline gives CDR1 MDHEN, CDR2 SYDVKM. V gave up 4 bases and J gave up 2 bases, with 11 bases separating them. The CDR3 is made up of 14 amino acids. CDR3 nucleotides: TGTGCCAGCAGTTCCGGACAGTTCAACTATGGCTACACCTTC. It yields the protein CASSSGQFNYGYTF.